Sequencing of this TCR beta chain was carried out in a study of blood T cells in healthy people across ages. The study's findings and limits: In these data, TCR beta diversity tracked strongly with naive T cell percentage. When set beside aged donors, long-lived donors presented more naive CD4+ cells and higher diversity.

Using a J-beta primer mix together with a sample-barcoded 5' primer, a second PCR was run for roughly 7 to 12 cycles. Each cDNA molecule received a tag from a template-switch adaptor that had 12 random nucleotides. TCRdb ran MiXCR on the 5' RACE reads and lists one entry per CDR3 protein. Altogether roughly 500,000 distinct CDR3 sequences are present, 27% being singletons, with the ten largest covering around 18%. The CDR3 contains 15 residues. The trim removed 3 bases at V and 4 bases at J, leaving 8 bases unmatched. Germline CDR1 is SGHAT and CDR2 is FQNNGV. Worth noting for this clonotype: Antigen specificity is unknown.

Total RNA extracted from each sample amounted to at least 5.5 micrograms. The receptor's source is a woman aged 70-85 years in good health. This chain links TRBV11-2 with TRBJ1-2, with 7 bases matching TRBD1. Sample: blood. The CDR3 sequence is CASSFNRGWSYGYTF. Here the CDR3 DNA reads TGTGCCAGCAGCTTCAACAGGGGCTGGAGCTATGGCTACACCTTC.